These T cell receptor beta chains were read from a single sample in a study of blood T cell repertoires in COVID-19. Method: immunoSEQ multiplex PCR; TCRdb's copy keeps in-frame clones and lacks some. Here the sample spans approximately 68,000 clones, more than 80% being singletons. Sequencing was performed on peripheral blood. The receptors were sampled from a woman older than 75 with active or convalescent COVID-19. The CDR3 runs from the conserved cysteine through the conserved F or W.

TRBV7-2	TRBJ2-1	CASSPSRVHEQFF
TRBV10-3	TRBJ1-4	CAISGTGFEKLFF
TRBV4-1	TRBJ2-1	CASSQDLERGLKFF
TRBV28	TRBJ1-5	CASSWSGGSLNQPQHF
TRBV19	TRBJ1-2	CASRLTRGNYGYTF
TRBV30	TRBJ1-2	CAWSWASAGHYGYTF
TRBV7-9	TRBJ1-1	CASSLQVFNTEAFF
TRBV28	TRBJ2-7	CASRPPGTLYEQYF
TRBV5-1	TRBJ1-1	CASSWDRVTEAFF
TRBV9	TRBJ1-1	CASSPQQRNTEAFF
TRBV7-2	TRBJ1-3	CASGLRETAGAEGNTIYF
TRBV9	TRBJ1-4	CASSVYPMVGGDEKLFF
TRBV2	TRBJ1-1	CASLGGLSEAFF
TRBV5-4	TRBJ2-5	CASSPGTGSGTQYF
TRBV9	TRBJ2-2	CASSVEMRGELFF
TRBV4-2	TRBJ2-3	CASSQNPIDTQYF
TRBV7-2	TRBJ2-3	CASSLPALADTQYF
TRBV30	TRBJ1-5	CAWSKGRTNQPQHF
TRBV18	TRBJ1-6	CASSAGADSPLHF
TRBV30	TRBJ1-6	CAWSVKHPTNPLHF
TRBV10-1	TRBJ1-6	CASTRGQGTYNSPLHF
TRBV7-9	TRBJ2-3	CASSLFRGGPDTQYF
TRBV5-5	TRBJ2-7	CASFRSTGGYEQYF
TRBV6-2/TRBV6-3	TRBJ2-1	CASSYAGLAGDRVNYNEQFF
TRBV29-1	TRBJ2-5	CSVEVGMTGGYQETQYF
TRBV6-5	TRBJ2-1	CASSYNPGVLDNEQFF
TRBV28	TRBJ2-1	CASSLELGRAGQFF
TRBV2	TRBJ2-7	CASSSEPYEQYF
TRBV7-9	TRBJ2-7	CASSLTGQGAYEQYF
TRBV20-1	TRBJ1-2	CSASHPPRAGKPYGYTF
TRBV6-2/TRBV6-3	TRBJ2-1	CASSYGLAGGLIQDNEQFF
TRBV19	TRBJ2-5	CASSQSPGLEKTQYF
TRBV29-1	TRBJ2-1	CSVEPRNNEQFF
TRBV7-2	TRBJ2-1	CASSLVGQGVNEQFF
TRBV14	TRBJ2-7	CASSQDRQGWEQYF
TRBV5-1	TRBJ2-5	CASSTTVQETQYF
TRBV29-1	TRBJ2-2	CSVGRGGGVNTGELFF
TRBV5-6	TRBJ2-2	CASRERGRGGELFF
TRBV5-5	TRBJ2-5	CASSSGLAGEGETQYF
TRBV7-7	TRBJ2-1	CASSLGGSGAYNEQFF
TRBV25-1	TRBJ2-3	CASGALRGTDTQYF
TRBV4-3	TRBJ2-3	CASSQPDGADTQYF
TRBV19	TRBJ1-4	CASSTGRGKLFF
TRBV7-9	TRBJ1-2	CASSRERNDGYTF
TRBV3-1/TRBV3-2	TRBJ1-1	CASSQSTGNTEAFF
TRBV6-5	TRBJ2-2	CASSTGGSVGELFF
TRBV5-6	TRBJ2-5	CASSLRRETQYF
TRBV5-4	TRBJ1-1	CASSPVGEGSEAFF
TRBV7-2	TRBJ1-1	CASSWVGDGNTEAFF
TRBV7-3	TRBJ2-1	CASSPQGGVYNEQFF